A selection of T cell receptor beta chains follows, all from one sample in a study of Graves' ophthalmopathy and Graves' hyperthyroidism. MiXCR, applied by TCRdb to the multiplex PCR reads, yields one record per CDR3 protein. The data contain approximately 410,000 distinct CDR3 sequences, approximately 15% of them singletons. Material: peripheral blood. Receptors were obtained from a woman aged 18-29 years with stable Graves' hyperthyroidism. Both conserved end residues are part of each CDR3. A D gene is named only where the DNA matches it firmly. Clone size appears in some rows only: once, few, many, or a class for an expanded clone.

V gene	D gene	clone size	J gene	CDR3 protein	CDR3 DNA
TRBV19	-	few	TRBJ2-7	CASSIVGKLRPYEQYF	TGTGCCAGTAGTATAGTCGGAAAGTTGCGGCCCTACGAGCAGTACTTC
TRBV18	-	few	TRBJ1-1	CASSGGLADTEAFF	TGTGCCAGCTCGGGCGGGCTAGCAGACACTGAAGCTTTCTTT
TRBV6-1	-	-	TRBJ2-7	CASSQPDTFSVDQCF	TGTGCCAGCAGTCAACCCGACACATTCTCGGTCGATCAGTGCTTC
TRBV19	-	many	TRBJ1-5	CASSIVRTGHQPQHF	TGTGCCAGTAGTATAGTCCGTACAGGCCATCAGCCCCAGCATTTT
TRBV11-2	TRBD1	many	TRBJ1-3	CASSLVGTGSGNTIYF	TGTGCCAGCAGCTTAGTGGGGACAGGCTCTGGAAACACCATATATTTT
TRBV20-1	-	many	TRBJ2-2	CSARTRPGELFF	TGCAGTGCCCGGACCAGACCCGGGGAGCTGTTTTTT
TRBV18	-	once	TRBJ1-1	CASSPPRARNTEAFF	TGTGCCAGCTCACCACCAAGGGCGAGGAACACTGAAGCTTTCTTT
TRBV6-5	-	many	TRBJ1-6	CASSYLTISSYNSPLHF	TGTGCCAGCAGTTACTTGACGATCAGCTCCTATAATTCACCCCTCCACTTT
TRBV11-2	-	many	TRBJ2-7	CASSLNRGARSSYEQYF	TGTGCCAGCAGCTTAAATCGAGGGGCAAGGAGCTCCTACGAGCAGTACTTC
TRBV30	TRBD1	-	TRBJ1-5	CAWSPGTDNQPQHF	TGTGCCTGGAGTCCCGGGACAGACAATCAGCCCCAGCATTTT
TRBV6-5	-	-	TRBJ1-1	CASSYVGYTESFF	TGTGCCAGCAGTTACGTGGGTTACACTGAATCTTTCTTT
TRBV2	TRBD1	many	TRBJ1-1	CASTPQGQLNTEAFF	TGTGCCAGCACCCCCCAGGGACAGTTGAACACTGAAGCTTTCTTT
TRBV6-1	-	many	TRBJ1-5	CASKIYSNQPQHF	TGTGCCAGCAAAATTTATAGCAATCAGCCCCAGCATTTT
TRBV19	-	many	TRBJ2-7	CASSISGLGGEQYF	TGTGCCAGTAGTATTTCGGGTCTTGGGGGCGAGCAGTACTTC
TRBV19	TRBD1	many	TRBJ1-2	CASSPHLPTGTGYGYTF	TGTGCCAGTAGTCCCCATCTGCCCACCGGGACAGGGTATGGCTACACCTTC
TRBV6-2/TRBV6-3	TRBD1	few	TRBJ1-1	CASTQELQGGNTEAFF	TGTGCCAGCACCCAAGAACTACAGGGGGGGAACACTGAAGCTTTCTTT
TRBV20-1	-	many	TRBJ1-2	CSAFSGRSFYGYTF	TGCAGTGCTTTCTCCGGACGGAGTTTCTATGGCTACACCTTC
TRBV4-1	TRBD1	many	TRBJ1-6	CASSQPSGQLSYNSPLHF	TGCGCCAGCAGCCAACCGTCGGGACAGCTCTCCTATAATTCACCCCTCCACTTT
TRBV11-2	-	many	TRBJ2-5	CASGRFETQYF	TGTGCCAGCGGCAGGTTCGAGACCCAGTACTTC
TRBV6-1	-	few	TRBJ2-7	CASSGRYTSYEQYF	TGTGCCAGCAGTGGGCGATACACCTCCTACGAGCAGTACTTC
TRBV11-1	TRBD1	few	TRBJ2-7	CASSYHGQGAPYEQYF	TGTGCCAGCAGCTACCATGGACAGGGGGCCCCCTACGAGCAGTACTTC
TRBV15	-	many	TRBJ2-7	CATSRELGSAGRRSYEQYF	TGTGCCACCAGCAGAGAGTTGGGGTCGGCAGGCCGGAGATCCTACGAGCAGTACTTC
TRBV6-1	-	-	TRBJ2-5	CASSAGWSQETQYF	TGTGCCAGCAGTGCCGGGTGGTCCCAAGAGACCCAGTACTTC
TRBV6-5	-	-	TRBJ2-7	CASSSGHTYEQYF	TGTGCCAGCAGTTCGGGACACACCTACGAGCAGTACTTC
TRBV29-1	TRBD1	many	TRBJ1-1	CSVVGQGNTEAFF	TGCAGCGTTGTTGGACAGGGGAACACTGAAGCTTTCTTT
TRBV12-3/TRBV12-4	-	many	TRBJ2-7	CASSYTSVFPAIEQYF	TGTGCCAGCAGTTATACCTCCGTATTCCCAGCTATCGAGCAGTACTTC
TRBV2	TRBD1	-	TRBJ2-6	CASGTGVSGANVLTF	TGTGCCAGCGGAACAGGGGTCTCTGGGGCCAACGTCCTGACTTTC
TRBV6-2/TRBV6-3	-	many	TRBJ2-7	CASSYSTGARYEQYF	TGTGCCAGCAGTTACTCGACGGGAGCGAGGTACGAGCAGTACTTC
TRBV27	TRBD2	many	TRBJ2-6	CASSLVSGVTGANVLTF	TGTGCCAGCAGTTTAGTCAGCGGGGTTACTGGGGCCAACGTCCTGACTTTC
TRBV12-3/TRBV12-4	-	-	TRBJ1-5	CASTIRGLGQPQHF	TGTGCCAGCACTATAAGGGGGTTGGGTCAGCCCCAGCATTTT
TRBV6-1	TRBD1	many	TRBJ1-5	CASREGGGQPQHF	TGTGCCAGTAGGGAAGGGGGCGGTCAGCCCCAGCATTTT
TRBV29-1	-	many	TRBJ2-7	CSVASGSDYEQYF	TGCAGCGTTGCATCGGGCTCTGACTACGAGCAGTACTTC
TRBV6-5	-	many	TRBJ1-5	CASSYSPLPNSNQPQHF	TGTGCCAGCAGTTACTCGCCCCTACCAAATAGCAATCAGCCCCAGCATTTT
TRBV2	-	many	TRBJ2-2	CASSATAWGTGELFF	TGTGCCAGCAGTGCGACAGCCTGGGGGACCGGGGAGCTGTTTTTT
TRBV20-1	-	many	TRBJ1-1	CSASGRNTEAFF	TGCAGTGCCTCGGGTCGGAACACTGAAGCTTTCTTT
TRBV27	-	many	TRBJ1-1	CASSRTATGRTEAFF	TGTGCCAGCAGCCGGACCGCCACAGGGCGGACTGAAGCTTTCTTT
TRBV18	-	many	TRBJ1-2	CASSQAGEVYGYTF	TGTGCCAGCTCACAAGCAGGGGAGGTCTATGGCTACACCTTC
TRBV14	-	many	TRBJ1-6	CASSLIQRSPLHF	TGTGCCAGCAGCTTGATACAGCGTTCACCCCTCCACTTT
TRBV20-1	-	few	TRBJ1-2	CSPKGIDGHYGYTF	TGCAGTCCGAAGGGGATTGACGGCCACTATGGCTACACCTTC
TRBV12-3/TRBV12-4	TRBD1	many	TRBJ2-7	CASSPPGQGFMYEQYF	TGTGCCAGCAGCCCCCCTGGACAGGGGTTTATGTACGAGCAGTACTTC
TRBV19	TRBD1	many	TRBJ1-6	CASSTGQGQYNSPLHF	TGTGCCAGCTCAACAGGACAGGGACAATATAATTCACCCCTCCACTTT
TRBV6-1	-	many	TRBJ1-2	CASSLSGGTYGYTF	TGTGCCAGCAGCCTGAGTGGGGGTACTTATGGCTACACCTTC
TRBV6-5	-	many	TRBJ2-7	CASTTTYEQYF	TGTGCCAGCACAACCACCTACGAGCAGTACTTC
TRBV25-1	TRBD1	many	TRBJ1-1	CASSGQGRAEAFF	TGTGCCAGCAGTGGACAGGGAAGGGCTGAAGCTTTCTTT
TRBV11-1	TRBD1	-	TRBJ2-7	CASSLEGRTGNLEQYF	TGTGCCAGCAGCTTAGAGGGCCGGACAGGGAACCTCGAGCAGTACTTC
TRBV20-1	-	many	TRBJ1-2	CSAAYGYTF	TGCAGTGCGGCCTATGGCTACACCTTC
TRBV28	-	many	TRBJ2-7	CASNLPHYEQYF	TGTGCCAGCAACCTACCCCACTACGAGCAGTACTTC
TRBV12-3/TRBV12-4	-	many	TRBJ1-1	CASSPLLRDTEAFF	TGTGCCAGCAGCCCCCTGTTGAGAGACACTGAAGCTTTCTTT
TRBV7-2	-	many	TRBJ2-7	CASSLNSRYEQYF	TGTGCCAGCAGCTTAAACTCGCGGTACGAGCAGTACTTC
TRBV6-5	TRBD2	many	TRBJ2-7	CASSSPESGGSYEQYF	TGTGCCAGCAGTTCCCCCGAGAGCGGGGGTTCCTACGAGCAGTACTTC
TRBV12-5	-	many	TRBJ1-5	CASGLVLGSNEPQHF	TGTGCTAGTGGTTTGGTGTTGGGAAGTAACGAGCCCCAGCATTTT
TRBV4-1	TRBD1	many	TRBJ2-5	CASSRTQGAISETQYF	TGCGCCAGCAGCCGAACACAGGGGGCGATTTCGGAGACCCAGTACTTC
TRBV20-1	-	-	TRBJ1-2	CNVPRGASGYTF	TGTAACGTTCCGCGGGGGGCCTCTGGCTACACCTTC
TRBV6-1	-	-	TRBJ1-1	CASSEAVGGRYTEAFF	TGTGCCAGCAGTGAAGCAGTAGGGGGACGGTACACTGAAGCTTTCTTT
TRBV12-3/TRBV12-4	TRBD1	-	TRBJ1-2	CASSLSQGAGYTF	TGTGCCAGCAGTTTGAGTCAGGGGGCTGGCTACACCTTC
TRBV3-1	-	few	TRBJ1-6	CASSQDWGSNSPLHF	TGTGCCAGCAGCCAAGACTGGGGCAGTAATTCACCCCTCCACTTT